A single sample gave rise to the 10 T cell receptor beta chains below, sequenced in a study of blood T cell repertoires in COVID-19. The data were produced by immunoSEQ multiplex PCR, yet TCRdb's version contains in-frame clones alone and is incomplete. In the table there are around 300,000 clones, approximately 92% of which are singletons. The sequenced sample was PBMCs or T cells enriched from blood (not recorded which). These receptor sequences come from a young woman who had recovered from COVID-19.

V gene TRBV6-1 combines with J gene TRBJ1-6; possibly TRBD1 for D (6 bases). V lost 1 base, J lost 11 bases, and 9 bases lay in between. Germline CDR1 reads MNHNS; CDR2 reads SASEGT. This CDR3 contains 13 residues. The CDR3: CASSEGRGAPLHF. The CDR3 DNA reads as TGTGCCAGCAGTGAAGGCAGGGGCGCACCCCTCCACTTT.

The chain carries TRBV9 and TRBJ1-1; D remains unclear. Germline loops: CDR1 SGDLS, CDR2 YYNGEE. V shed 0 bases and J shed 11 bases, with 14 bases lying between them. The CDR3 contains 13 residues. The CDR3 sequence: CASSVGPGASAFF. CDR3 DNA: TGTGCCAGCAGCGTAGGCCCGGGAGCAAGTGCTTTCTTT.

The V and J genes are TRBV6-4 and TRBJ1-3; D unresolved. Between the trimmed V and J ends, which lost 4 bases and 3 bases, there was a span of 10 bases. The length of the CDR3 is 14 residues. Germline CDR1 is MRHNA and CDR2 is SNTAGT. CDR3: CASSVNEVGNTIYF. CDR3 sequence (DNA): TGTGCCAGCAGTGTAAACGAGGTTGGAAACACCATATATTTT.

This clone was detected only once. In DNA, the CDR3 is TGTGCCAGCAGCTTTGATCCGGTATCTGAAGCTTTCTTT. It codes for CASSFDPVSEAFF. V is TRBV5-4 and J is TRBJ1-1; D gene ambiguous. Trimming pared 2 bases from V and 6 bases from J, leaving 11 bases between. Germline V gene sequence: CDR1 SGHNT, CDR2 YYREEE (reference sequence). This CDR3 region has 13 residues.

The chain employs TRBV12-3 or TRBV12-4 and TRBJ1-1; D remains unclear. The V end was cut by 7 bases, the J end by 2 bases, with 8 bases between. This CDR3 spans 12 amino acids. CDR3 residues: CASTLENTEAFF. The CDR3, as DNA: TGTGCCAGCACCTTAGAAAACACTGAAGCTTTCTTT.

The rearrangement joins TRBV7-8 to TRBJ2-7; TRBD2 matches at 8 bases. This CDR3 comprises 16 residues. The germline V gene has CDR1 SGHVS and CDR2 FQNEAQ. The V segment lost 1 base and the J segment 11 bases; nucleotides outside the gene matches: 16. CDR3 DNA sequence: TGTGCCAGCAGCTTAGATCGGGGGGGCCCTCTACCGGAGGAGTACTTC. Amino acid sequence: CASSLDRGGPLPEEYF.

A single count supports this clone. In DNA, the CDR3 is TGTGCCAGCAGCTCGCCTAGGGGGTTAGAGGAGACCCAGTACTTC. It translates to CASSSPRGLEETQYF. The chain couples TRBV5-6 to TRBJ2-5; tentative D call: TRBD1 (6 bases). V was cut by 3 bases and J by 5 bases, with 17 bases left in between. Germline V lookup: CDR1 SGHDT, CDR2 YYEEEE. This CDR3 region has 15 residues.

The chain combines TRBV6-1 with TRBJ2-1; D gene ambiguous. CDR1 and CDR2 from the germline V gene are MNHNS and SASEGT. The CDR3 contains 15 residues. Trimming took off 2 bases at V and 6 bases at J, with 14 bases between the two ends. The CDR3 DNA follows: TGTGCCAGCAGTGAACGCACCGTCCCGGGCAATGAGCAGTTCTTC. Residues: CASSERTVPGNEQFF.

The V and J genes are TRBV10-2 and TRBJ1-1; D remains unclear. The CDR3 length is 13 residues. The V end lost 9 bases, the J end lost 3 bases, and 14 bases lay between the germline ends. Germline loops: CDR1 WSHSY, CDR2 SAAADI. CDR3 in DNA: TGCGCCAGTCGTAGGATGAGGGACACTGAAGCTTTCTTT. Translating gives CASRRMRDTEAFF.

This clone was detected only once. This chain joins TRBV4-2 and TRBJ2-4; 11 bases align to TRBD2. The germline CDR1 and CDR2 sequences are LGHNA and YNFKEQ. The CDR3 is 18 residues long. V trimming: 0 bases; J trimming: 3 bases; junction bases outside the gene matches: 7. Here the CDR3 DNA reads TGTGCCAGCAGCCAAGAAAGGACTAGCGGGTATTACAAAAACATTCAGTACTTC. This gives the protein CASSQERTSGYYKNIQYF.